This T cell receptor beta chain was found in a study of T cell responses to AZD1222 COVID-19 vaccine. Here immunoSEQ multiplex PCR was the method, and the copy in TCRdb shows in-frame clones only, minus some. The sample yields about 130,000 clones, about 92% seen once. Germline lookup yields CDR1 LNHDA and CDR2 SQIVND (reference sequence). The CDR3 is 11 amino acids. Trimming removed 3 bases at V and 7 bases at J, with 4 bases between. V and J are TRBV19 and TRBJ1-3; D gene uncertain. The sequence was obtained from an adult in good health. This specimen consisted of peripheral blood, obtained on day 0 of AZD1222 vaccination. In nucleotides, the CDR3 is TGTGCCAGTAGTATCCGCAACACCATATATTTT. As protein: CASSIRNTIYF.